These 16 T cell receptor beta chains originate from one sample sequenced in a study of blood T cell repertoires in COVID-19. Sequencing was performed with immunoSEQ multiplex PCR; in TCRdb, only in-frame clones are kept and a portion is missing. The repertoire has around 290,000 clones, 80% to 95% of them found once; the top ten carry about 2%. The sequenced sample was peripheral blood. These receptors all stem from a woman aged 25 to 39 with COVID-19, enrolled during active disease.

V and J are TRBV21-1 and TRBJ2-5; the table's D call, TRBD1, was not checked against the DNA. TRBV21-1 is a pseudogene locus. This CDR3 has 11 residues. The CDR3 spells CASSKKGAQYF. The CDR3 DNA sequence: TGTGCCAGCAGCAAAAAAGGGGCCCAGTACTTC.

This rearrangement joins TRBV3-1 (or the pseudogene TRBV3-2) to TRBJ1-2; possibly TRBD1 for D (5 bases). V lost 1 base to trimming and J lost 6 bases, with 18 bases between them. The CDR3 is 16 residues long. CDR1 and CDR2 (germline): LGHDT, YNNKEL (reference sequence). The CDR3 DNA reads as TGTGCCAGCAGCCAAGCGCAGTGGGGGACTGGCGATGGCTACACCTTC. It translates to CASSQAQWGTGDGYTF.

Only a few counts were recorded for this clone. The chain recombines TRBV27 with TRBJ1-1; weak D call: TRBD1 (6 bases). The CDR3 is 13 amino acids. Trimming cost V 5 bases and J 8 bases, with 15 bases left between them. The germline V gene encodes CDR1 MNHEY and CDR2 SMNVEV (reference sequence). CDR3 loop: CASSDRDKGEAFF. CDR3 sequence (DNA): TGTGCCAGCAGTGACCGGGACAAGGGGGAAGCTTTCTTT.

The chain uses TRBV19 and TRBJ2-1; 7 positions match TRBD1. The junction had 0 bases not matched to a gene; V was cut back by 3 bases and J by 1 base. This CDR3 has 14 residues. Germline CDR1 is LNHDA and CDR2 is SQIVND (reference sequence). The CDR3 bases are TGTGCCAGTAGTATGGGACAGTCCTACAATGAGCAGTTCTTC. Its translation: CASSMGQSYNEQFF.

This chain joins TRBV28 and TRBJ1-1; D gene ambiguous. Germline CDR1 is MDHEN and CDR2 is SYDVKM. Trimming removed 3 bases from V and 1 base from J, with 6 bases in between. The CDR3 sequence is 13 residues long. The CDR3 region has the DNA TGTGCCAGCAGTTTCACACAGAACACTGAAGCTTTCTTT. Its protein is CASSFTQNTEAFF.

This clone is medium-sized within its sample. The rearrangement uses TRBV2 and TRBJ2-7; the D gene is possibly TRBD2 (5 bases). The V end lost 4 bases, the J end lost 1 base, and 17 bases lay between the germline ends. The germline V gene has CDR1 SNHLY and CDR2 FYNNEI. The CDR3 runs 16 residues. CDR3 DNA: TGTGCCAGCAGTGGCTTCAATTTTGACTATTCCTACGAGCAGTACTTC. Encoded protein: CASSGFNFDYSYEQYF.

The J gene is TRBJ2-4, the V gene TRBV10-2; 7 bases fit TRBD2. V dropped 2 bases and J dropped 8; count of bases not matched to a gene: 15. CDR3 length: 17 residues. Germline V gives CDR1 WSHSY, CDR2 SAAADI. The CDR3 spells CASSERSSGGRRDIQYF. CDR3 in DNA: TGCGCCAGCAGTGAGCGGTCTAGCGGAGGGCGGCGGGACATTCAGTACTTC.

The rearrangement uses TRBV10-3 and TRBJ2-7, with TRBD1 matching over 9 bases. The CDR3 runs 16 residues. V shed 3 bases and J 0 bases; nucleotides not matched to a gene: 6. In germline, CDR1 is ENHRY, CDR2 SYGVKD. The CDR3 DNA sequence: TGTGCCATCAGTGATCAAGACAGGGGGAACTCCTACGAGCAGTACTTC. This encodes CAISDQDRGNSYEQYF.

CDR3 nucleotides: TGTGCCAGCAGCAAAGCGGCAGGGCTCATGAACACTGAAGCTTTCTTT. Its protein product is CASSKAAGLMNTEAFF. The chain uses TRBV21-1 and TRBJ1-1; the tabulated D call, TRBD1, remains unverified against the DNA. TRBV21-1 is a pseudogene locus. This CDR3 has 16 amino acids.

CDR3 coding DNA: TGTGCCAGCTCGGTGGGACAGGGGATTTCTGAAGCTTTCTTT. Its translation is CASSVGQGISEAFF. This chain connects TRBV7-9 to TRBJ1-1; TRBD1 agrees at 10 bases. Trimming took 8 bases from V and 6 from J; bases not matched to a gene: 9. The CDR3 is made up of 14 amino acids. The V gene's germline CDR1 is SEHNR and CDR2 FQNEAQ (reference sequence).

V and J are TRBV3-1 (or the pseudogene TRBV3-2) and TRBJ1-1; D possibly corresponds to TRBD1 (5 bases). Trimming pared 3 bases from V and 8 bases from J, leaving 10 bases between. The germline CDR1 and CDR2 sequences are LGHDT and YNNKEL (reference sequence). This CDR3 is built from 12 residues. The CDR3 sequence: CASSHGKGEAFF. The CDR3 bases are TGTGCCAGCAGCCACGGAAAGGGGGAAGCTTTCTTT.

The CDR3 spells CASSLVAGAVTGELFF. For the CDR3, the DNA is TGCGCCAGCAGCTTGGTGGCGGGAGCGGTCACCGGGGAGCTGTTTTTT. The V gene is TRBV5-1, the J gene TRBJ2-2; 7 bases align to TRBD2. With 0 bases clipped from V and 4 bases from J, the junction kept 6 bases outside the gene matches. CDR1 is SGHRS and CDR2 is YFSETQ in the germline V gene. CDR3 length: 16 amino acids.

This sequence joins TRBV6-5 and TRBJ1-6; D unresolved. Trimming removed 6 bases at V and 8 bases at J, with 11 bases between. Germline loops: CDR1 MNHEY, CDR2 SVGAGI. The CDR3 length is 13 residues. CDR3 DNA: TGTGCCAGCAGCCTTATGGCAGATTCACCCCTCCACTTT. It codes for CASSLMADSPLHF.

The chain links TRBV19 to TRBJ2-3; 13 nucleotides line up with TRBD2. The CDR3 extends over 16 amino acids. The J segment lost 4 bases and the V segment lost 7 bases, leaving 8 bases of the junction unmatched. Germline values: CDR1 LNHDA, CDR2 SQIVND (reference sequence). CDR3 DNA: TGTGCCAGTACCCAGGGGACTAGCGGGAATCCAGATACGCAGTATTTT. This gives the protein CASTQGTSGNPDTQYF. Looking up the rest from reference TRBV19 and TRBJ2-3 gives the full variable domain: DGGITQSPKYLFRKEGQNVTLSCEQNLNHDAMYWYRQDPGQGLRLIYYSQIVNDFQKGDIAEGYSVSREKKESFPLTVTSAQKNPTAFYLCASTQGTSGNPDTQYFGPGTRLTVL.

The gene calls are TRBV4-1 and TRBJ1-1; 8 bases agree with TRBD1. This CDR3 spans 14 amino acids. CDR1 and CDR2 from the germline V gene are MGHRA and YSYEKL. With 4 bases clipped from V and 3 bases from J, the junction kept 4 bases outside the gene matches. CDR3 residues: CASSPTGGHTEAFF. Written as DNA, the CDR3 is TGCGCCAGCAGCCCTACAGGGGGGCACACTGAAGCTTTCTTT.

The chain couples TRBV11-2 to TRBJ2-7, with 9 bases aligning to TRBD1. The trim removed 5 bases at V and 3 bases at J, leaving 8 bases unmatched. Germline V lookup: CDR1 SGHAT, CDR2 FQNNGV. CDR3 length equals 15 residues. The CDR3 here is CASSRTGGQGYEQYF. The CDR3 coding sequence is TGTGCCAGCAGCCGCACAGGGGGCCAAGGCTACGAGCAGTACTTC.